This is a list of T cell receptor beta chains from one sample in a study of early T cells in non-severe SARS-CoV-2 infection. TCRdb redid the calling of the 5' RACE reads with MiXCR, one entry per CDR3 protein. This sample has around 60,000 distinct CDR3 sequences, with approximately 11% found just once. The sequencing here drew on whole blood, taken at baseline. The receptors come from an adult who was a healthcare worker with PCR-confirmed SARS-CoV-2 infection or an uninfected control (not recorded which). Both conserved end residues are trimmed from each CDR3. Fields, in order: V gene, J gene, CDR3 length, clone size, CDR3 protein. Clone size appears in some rows only: once, few, many, or a class for an expanded clone.

>TRBV11-2|TRBJ2-2|14|.
ASSSRDRGGTGELF
>TRBV20-1|TRBJ2-3|14|many
SARDLGRGDTDTQY
>TRBV18|TRBJ1-2|14|few
ASSPMGDSSNYGYT
>TRBV5-1|TRBJ1-4|18|once
ASSLASLRPGLTTNEKLF
>TRBV4-1|TRBJ1-4|13|.
ASSFMGSTNEKLF
>TRBV5-1|TRBJ2-6|12|many
ASSLASGANVLT
>TRBV12-3/TRBV12-4|TRBJ1-1|12|.
ASRRDRGNTEAF
>TRBV5-1|TRBJ2-7|13|.
ASSLVISQTGEQY
>TRBV12-3/TRBV12-4|TRBJ2-3|12|few
ASSLNRATDTQY
>TRBV20-1|TRBJ2-3|13|.
SAREGVPSTDTQY
>TRBV6-6|TRBJ1-5|17|many
ASSPMDRALTSGHQPQH
>TRBV7-8|TRBJ1-2|15|.
ASSPQRGQGRGDGYT
>TRBV20-1|TRBJ2-3|12|few
SGLRGVLTDTQY
>TRBV10-2|TRBJ1-5|12|.
ASRKQGVNQPQH
>TRBV4-3|TRBJ2-3|13|.
ASSQVLAGTDTQY
>TRBV21-1|TRBJ2-1|11|few
ASSERRTPFRF
>TRBV11-2|TRBJ2-3|11|few
ASSSGLSDTQY
>TRBV7-9|TRBJ2-1|12|many
ASSLAGTDNEQF
>TRBV7-8|TRBJ2-1|15|.
ASSPYSLAGPYNGQF
>TRBV12-3/TRBV12-4|TRBJ1-1|12|.
ASSEGWVAAEAF
>TRBV12-3/TRBV12-4|TRBJ1-2|11|few
ASRRGQFYGYT
>TRBV21-1|TRBJ2-7|11|few
ASSEALACEQY
>TRBV6-2/TRBV6-3|TRBJ1-3|12|few
ASNEDSSRNTIY
>TRBV6-2/TRBV6-3|TRBJ1-1|9|many
ASSWNTEAF
>TRBV11-2|TRBJ1-6|12|many
ASSFSRDHSPLH
>TRBV5-1|TRBJ2-2|13|many
ASSFSGTPSGELF
>TRBV20-1|TRBJ2-3|14|many
SARDSLAGDTDTQY
>TRBV7-2|TRBJ2-3|12|.
ASSLATHTDTQY
>TRBV20-1|TRBJ2-1|11|.
SARRGPYNEQF
>TRBV7-9|TRBJ1-2|14|many
ASSLTRPGTGVGYT
>TRBV27|TRBJ2-6|11|.
ASSFRGANVLT
>TRBV18|TRBJ1-1|13|few
ASSPGQGGNTEAF
>TRBV7-6|TRBJ2-5|13|many
ASSLEGGRRETQY
>TRBV18|TRBJ1-2|12|few
ASSPESGRRGYT
>TRBV9|TRBJ2-1|14|.
ASSVAVGGLNNEQF
>TRBV29-1|TRBJ2-7|9|many
SVERDDEQY
>TRBV12-3/TRBV12-4|TRBJ1-1|13|.
ASSLSRTAGTEAF
>TRBV12-3/TRBV12-4|TRBJ1-1|13|few
ASSLASGGHTEAF
>TRBV11-2|TRBJ1-1|9|.
ASSFDTEAF
>TRBV5-6|TRBJ2-3|10|few
ASSLDGTHQY
>TRBV19|TRBJ2-7|12|few
ASSLAGGSYEQY
>TRBV7-2|TRBJ2-3|14|.
ASSLRSSGVTDTQY
>TRBV3-1|TRBJ2-7|12|few
ASSHKELFYEQY
>TRBV6-2/TRBV6-3|TRBJ2-7|9|.
ASSQLVEQY
>TRBV12-3/TRBV12-4|TRBJ2-2|15|many
ASSLAGGTANTGELF
>TRBV7-7|TRBJ2-5|9|many
ASSRGETQY
>TRBV30|TRBJ2-5|13|many
AWRILAGGLETQY
>TRBV7-9|TRBJ2-5|13|.
ASSYLRVHQETQY
>TRBV5-1|TRBJ2-3|13|many
ASSSGGGGPDTQY
>TRBV5-1|TRBJ1-6|11|.
ASSGTGASPLH
>TRBV3-1|TRBJ1-5|11|.
ASSQGANQPQH